This T cell receptor (beta chain) originates from a study of CD8 T cells in ankylosing spondylitis. Overall study results and limits: Characteristic of ankylosing spondylitis blood, it appeared, was a TCR beta motif comprising eight highly homologous variants.

The CDR3 contains 14 residues. V dropped 4 bases and J dropped 2 bases, with 11 bases sitting between them. CDR1 is SGDLS and CDR2 is YYNGEE in the germline V gene. TCRdb reprocessed the 5' RACE reads with MiXCR, giving one entry per CDR3 protein. Of about 5,700 distinct CDR3 sequences listed, under 2.5% were seen once; the top ten hold 51%. As for this clonotype: Its matching antigen is unknown.

The chain joins TRBV9 to TRBJ2-3, with no clear D. Sequencing was done on a sample of blood, either unsorted or a sorted T cell fraction (not recorded which). The TCR sequence derives from a male donor with ankylosing spondylitis or in good health (not recorded which). Written as DNA, the CDR3 is TGTGCCAGCAGCCCCCGTTTGGCCACAGATACGCAGTATTTT. Translating gives CASSPRLATDTQYF.